The T cell receptor beta chain described here comes from a study of T cell changes during pregnancy in multiple sclerosis (dated by TCRdb to between 2018 and 2021). Study-level background: The study looked at changes in the T cell repertoire across pregnancy in women with multiple sclerosis.

The method behind the library was the immunoSEQ multiplex PCR assay. TCRdb took over this immuneACCESS table, retaining in-frame rearrangements with V and J assigned. Such tables are incomplete; in checked studies, under half of the missing clones stem from an unresolved V gene, and the remainder is unexplained. The sample table lists 85,000 to 95,000 clones, roughly 91% of them with a count of one. Less than 2% of the sample is in the top ten clones. As for this clone: It lacks a known antigen. The record has no base qualities; no much larger clone is one base away.

Via the germline V gene, CDR1 is MDHEN and CDR2 SYDVKM. V loses 5 bases at its end and J loses 5 bases; junction bases beyond the gene matches: 10. From its cysteine to its phenylalanine, the CDR3 spans 15 amino acids. Of all the DNA, just the CDR3 is kept, 45 bases in frame from base 1. The receptor comes from a female donor in good health, enrolled as a control in a pregnancy study. The V gene is TRBV28 and the J gene is TRBJ2-5, with 8 central nucleotides matching TRBD2. The sample here was peripheral blood, taken after pregnancy. CDR3 reads: CASSLRGGTQETQYF. The nucleotide sequence reads as follows: TGTGCCAGCAGTCTTCGGGGGGGGACTCAGGAGACCCAGTACTTC.